These T cell receptor beta chains were read from a single sample in a study of metastatic and nonmetastatic thyroid tumors. TCRdb re-called clones from the PCR reads using MiXCR. The sample has approximately 38,000 clones, around 17% seen once. The source material was tumor tissue. The receptors originated from a female donor with papillary thyroid cancer or a benign thyroid nodule (not recorded which). Some clones in this sample may be carry-over from other donors' samples. The CDR3 runs from the conserved cysteine through the conserved F or W. A D gene is named only where the DNA matches it firmly. Expanded clones are given a class, and other clones once, few, many or no size at all.

clone_size	cdr3_length	d_call	v_call	j_call	cdr3_aa	cdr3_nt
many	14	-	TRBV24-1	TRBJ2-1	CATSDLNRDNEQFF	TGTGCCACCAGTGATTTAAACAGGGACAATGAGCAGTTCTTC
many	15	-	TRBV12-3/TRBV12-4	TRBJ1-1	CASSFRREMNTEAFF	TGTGCCAGCAGTTTTCGGCGTGAAATGAACACTGAAGCTTTCTTT
-	13	-	TRBV20-1	TRBJ1-1	CSSADIVNTEAFF	TGCAGTTCTGCCGACATTGTTAACACTGAAGCTTTCTTT
-	11	-	TRBV20-1	TRBJ1-1	CSARDNSEAFF	TGCAGTGCTAGGGACAATTCTGAAGCTTTCTTT
-	13	-	TRBV6-1	TRBJ1-1	CASQRPGNTEAFF	TGTGCCAGCCAAAGACCGGGGAACACTGAAGCTTTCTTT
many	17	-	TRBV20-1	TRBJ2-7	CSARDLSLPASPYEQYF	TGCAGTGCTAGAGATCTCTCTCTCCCAGCTAGCCCCTACGAGCAGTACTTC
many	13	-	TRBV7-2	TRBJ2-4	CASSFGRENIQYF	TGTGCCAGCAGCTTCGGACGGGAAAACATTCAGTACTTC
many	14	TRBD1	TRBV6-1	TRBJ1-6	CASIRGTGMSPLHF	TGTGCCAGCATTCGGGGGACAGGGATGTCACCCCTCCACTTT
many	14	TRBD1	TRBV7-9	TRBJ1-2	CASSSETGGYGYTF	TGTGCCAGCAGCTCCGAGACAGGGGGCTATGGCTACACCTTC
many	16	TRBD1	TRBV3-1	TRBJ1-2	CASSLTRAGGYYGYTF	TGTGCCAGCAGCCTCACAAGGGCAGGGGGTTACTATGGCTACACCTTC
few	15	-	TRBV6-9	TRBJ1-2	CAGMGGAGCSYGHTF	TGTGCCGGCATGGGAGGGGCAGGGTGTTCCTATGGCCACACCTTC
many	15	-	TRBV5-4	TRBJ2-1	CASSWTTWYRDEQFF	TGTGCCAGCAGCTGGACCACATGGTACCGGGATGAGCAGTTCTTC
few	15	-	TRBV28	TRBJ1-2	CASSLYSADRRGYTF	TGTGCCAGCAGTTTATACAGCGCAGACCGGCGTGGCTACACCTTC
many	16	TRBD2	TRBV13	TRBJ2-1	CASSLRGSGKGNEQFF	TGTGCCAGCAGCCTCCGGGGTAGCGGGAAGGGAAATGAGCAGTTCTTC
few	14	-	TRBV6-1	TRBJ2-7	CASMNIGNSYEQYF	TGTGCCAGCATGAACATCGGGAACTCCTACGAGCAGTACTTC
many	14	-	TRBV11-2	TRBJ2-2	CASKGSLNTGELFF	TGTGCCAGCAAGGGGAGTCTGAACACCGGGGAGCTGTTTTTT
many	14	-	TRBV5-8	TRBJ2-4	CASSLRGAKNIQYF	TGTGCCAGCAGCTTACGAGGGGCCAAAAACATTCAGTACTTC
many	19	-	TRBV18	TRBJ2-6	CASSPSLTDRPSGANVLTF	TGTGCCAGCTCACCAAGCCTTACGGACAGACCCTCTGGGGCCAACGTCCTGACTTTC
-	13	TRBD1	TRBV20-1	TRBJ1-4	CSAWTGGSEKLFF	TGCAGTGCCTGGACAGGGGGCAGTGAAAAACTGTTTTTT
-	21	-	TRBV6-2/TRBV6-3	TRBJ1-1	CASSYGRTGVLTFGAAGGAFF	-
many	13	-	TRBV7-9	TRBJ2-2	CASSLRETGELFF	TGTGCCAGCAGCTTACGGGAGACCGGGGAGCTGTTTTTT
many	12	-	TRBV2	TRBJ1-1	CAVLGVNTEAFF	TGTGCCGTCCTGGGTGTGAACACTGAAGCTTTCTTT
few	18	TRBD1	TRBV27	TRBJ1-2	CASSLSGTGGSVWYGYTF	TGTGCCAGCAGTTTATCGGGGACAGGGGGCTCTGTATGGTACGGCTACACCTTC
many	15	TRBD1	TRBV27	TRBJ2-7	CASSSGRQGHREQYF	TGTGCCAGCAGTTCGGGACGACAGGGTCACCGCGAGCAGTACTTC
many	12	-	TRBV28	TRBJ2-1	CASSLLRNEQFF	TGTGCCAGCAGTTTACTGCGGAATGAGCAGTTCTTC
many	13	-	TRBV10-3	TRBJ2-7	CAINPGNSYEQYF	TGTGCCATCAACCCCGGGAACTCCTACGAGCAGTACTTC
few	14	-	TRBV6-1	TRBJ2-6	CASRDSSGANFLTF	TGTGCCAGCAGGGACAGCTCTGGTGCCAACTTCCTGACTTTC
-	17	-	TRBV4-2	TRBJ1-6	CASSQDGQISYNSPLHF	TGTGCCAGCAGCCAAGACGGGCAGATCTCCTATAATTCACCCCTCCACTTT
-	14	TRBD1	TRBV6-9	TRBJ1-1	CASSYGTGDTEAFF	TGTGCCAGCAGTTACGGGACAGGGGACACTGAAGCTTTCTTT
many	19	TRBD2	TRBV27	TRBJ2-1	CASSLRKAGVPHTYNEQFF	TGTGCCAGCAGTTTGAGGAAAGCGGGGGTACCACATACGTACAATGAGCAGTTCTTC
few	14	-	TRBV28	TRBJ1-3	CASSSYHPGNTIYF	TGTGCCAGCAGTTCCTACCATCCAGGAAACACCATATATTTT
many	15	TRBD1	TRBV6-1	TRBJ1-1	CASSDRQGALSEAFF	TGTGCCAGCAGTGACCGACAGGGGGCGCTGTCTGAAGCTTTCTTT
-	13	-	TRBV30	TRBJ2-7	CAWSVAADYEQYF	TGTGCCTGGAGTGTGGCCGCTGACTACGAGCAGTACTTC
many	19	TRBD1	TRBV9	TRBJ2-3	CASSVAVGGTGGSTDTQYF	TGTGCCAGCAGCGTAGCGGTCGGCGGGACAGGGGGCAGCACAGATACGCAGTATTTT
many	13	-	TRBV12-3/TRBV12-4	TRBJ2-3	CASSPPADYTQYF	TGTGCCAGCAGTCCCCCTGCTGACTATACGCAGTATTTT
many	11	-	TRBV10-3	TRBJ2-1	CAIQLNNEQFF	TGTGCCATCCAATTGAACAATGAGCAGTTCTTC
-	14	-	TRBV5-1	TRBJ2-3	CASIWELGEDTQYF	TGCGCCAGCATCTGGGAGCTGGGTGAAGATACGCAGTATTTT
many	15	TRBD1	TRBV10-1	TRBJ1-1	CASSEAGQGNTEAFF	TGCGCCAGCAGTGAGGCTGGACAGGGTAACACTGAAGCTTTCTTT
many	15	-	TRBV28	TRBJ2-7	CASSPGAGNKREQYF	TGTGCCAGCAGCCCCGGGGCAGGGAATAAGCGCGAGCAGTACTTC
many	14	TRBD1	TRBV18	TRBJ2-1	CASSVGQGYNEQFF	TGTGCCAGCTCAGTGGGACAGGGTTACAATGAGCAGTTCTTC
many	14	-	TRBV28	TRBJ1-2	CASSATTPNYGYTF	TGTGCCAGCAGTGCCACTACACCTAACTATGGCTACACCTTC
many	13	TRBD2	TRBV20-1	TRBJ2-3	CSARQLAGDTQYF	TGCAGTGCAAGACAACTAGCGGGAGATACGCAGTATTTT
many	14	TRBD2	TRBV5-1	TRBJ2-2	CASRRSGKPGELFF	TGCGCCAGCAGGCGAAGCGGGAAACCCGGGGAGCTGTTTTTT
many	11	-	TRBV20-1	TRBJ2-7	CSARESYEQYF	TGCAGTGCTAGAGAGAGTTACGAGCAGTACTTC
-	13	-	TRBV7-6	TRBJ2-3	CASSFYGADTQYF	TGTGCCAGCAGCTTCTACGGGGCTGATACGCAGTATTTT
-	18	-	TRBV11-1	TRBJ1-2	CARGYQRSGGLLNYGYTF	TGTGCCAGAGGCTACCAGAGGTCAGGCGGCCTGCTAAACTATGGCTACACCTTC
many	16	TRBD2	TRBV18	TRBJ2-5	CASSPTVAGLGETQYF	TGTGCCAGCTCACCAACAGTAGCGGGACTAGGAGAGACCCAGTACTTC
many	16	TRBD1	TRBV11-2	TRBJ1-3	CASSFSQGALGNTIYF	TGTGCCAGCAGCTTCTCACAGGGGGCGCTGGGAAACACCATATATTTT
many	15	-	TRBV20-1	TRBJ1-2	CSARPGLLANYGYTF	TGCAGTGCTAGACCTGGACTGCTAGCTAACTATGGCTACACCTTC
many	16	-	TRBV4-1	TRBJ1-5	CASSQDLSGRDQPQHF	TGCGCCAGCAGCCAAGATTTATCAGGGCGCGATCAGCCCCAGCATTTT
many	13	-	TRBV2	TRBJ1-4	CARSQETNEKLFF	TGTGCCAGGTCACAGGAAACTAATGAAAAACTGTTTTTT
many	15	-	TRBV4-3	TRBJ2-1	CASSQLRSGGHEQFF	TGCGCCAGCAGCCAACTCAGATCGGGTGGGCATGAGCAGTTCTTC
many	15	-	TRBV10-1	TRBJ1-3	CASSEDSLSGNTIYF	TGCGCCAGCAGTGAAGACAGCCTCTCTGGAAACACCATATATTTT
many	15	TRBD2	TRBV6-4	TRBJ2-1	CASSNAGGSYNEQFF	TGTGCCAGCAGTAACGCGGGAGGCTCCTACAATGAGCAGTTCTTC
-	13	-	TRBV20-1	TRBJ1-2	CSALWASLYGYTF	TGCAGTGCCCTTTGGGCAAGCCTCTATGGCTACACCTTC
many	13	-	TRBV6-1	TRBJ2-5	CASTRTAQETQYF	TGTGCCAGCACCAGGACAGCCCAAGAGACCCAGTACTTC
many	15	TRBD2	TRBV5-4	TRBJ2-1	CASSVAGGAYNEQFF	TGTGCCAGCAGCGTAGCGGGAGGGGCCTACAATGAGCAGTTCTTC
many	17	TRBD2	TRBV7-9	TRBJ2-1	CASSPTHTSGGYNEQFF	TGTGCCAGCAGCCCCACCCATACTAGCGGGGGTTACAATGAGCAGTTCTTC
many	15	TRBD1	TRBV27	TRBJ2-5	CASSTPDGQGETQYF	TGTGCCAGCAGTACCCCCGACGGACAGGGGGAGACCCAGTACTTC